This T cell receptor beta chain was sequenced for a study of early T cells in non-severe SARS-CoV-2 infection listed by TCRdb under 2021. With regard to the full study: Because TCR sequencing was done on bulk RNA from unsorted whole blood, the alpha and beta chains could not be paired. Beyond this particular receptor, the publication reports: VDJdb matching was skewed toward anti-spike CD8 responses, so virus-specific expansions were likely underestimated and private and CD4 specificities were missed.

Set within a cohort of healthcare workers in London, UK, this nested case-control study involved weekly PCR testing of nasopharyngeal swabs along with blood sampling. Healthcare workers were recruited between 23 and 31 March 2020, during the week of the UK lockdown, and were followed weekly for up to about 16 weeks. The table lists this clonotype with a few counts. No cognate antigen has been identified for it. Base-call qualities are not available, and no considerably larger clone is one nucleotide away. Libraries were made using 5' RACE. Sequencing relied on a NextSeq 500. Unique molecular identifiers were attached to individual cDNA molecules in the TCR library protocol so that sequencing error and PCR bias could be corrected. Both TCR alpha and beta chains were sequenced, and tight co-correlation was observed between alpha and beta sequence abundances in each sample. From the authors' description of their analysis: V gene, J gene and CDR3 annotation of TCR sequences was performed with Decombinator V4. Expanded TCRs were defined as changing significantly between any two time points under a Poisson model with p below 0.0001. TCR abundances were normalised to the total number of TCRs sequenced in each sample and reported as counts per million. TRAV1-2 paired with TRAJ12, TRAJ20 or TRAJ33 defined MAIT TCRs, while TRAV10 paired with TRAJ18 defined iNKT TCRs. VDJdb, accessed 1 November 2021, was searched for CMV, EBV and SARS-CoV-2 annotated TCRs, excluding TCRs annotated for multiple antigens. TCRdb's own reprocessing of the public reads used fastp at Q25 and MiXCR and kept productive beta chains. Each CDR3 protein gets just one entry, which takes the most common genes and DNA from the rows behind it. TCRdb's processing, not the authors', yielded these V and J calls. The sample yields some 64,000 distinct CDR3 sequences; under 14% were counted once. Jointly, the top ten make up 1.5% to 2% of the sample.

Per the germline V gene (reference sequence), DFQATT is the CDR1 and SNEGSKA is the CDR2. Germline trimming amounts to 0 bases on V and 3 bases on J, with 12 as the count of junction bases outside the gene matches. From its cysteine to its phenylalanine, the CDR3 spans 18 amino acids. CDR3 DNA only is kept here, 54 bases in frame from base 1. This clonotype originated in an adult who was a healthcare worker with PCR-confirmed SARS-CoV-2 infection or an uninfected control (not recorded which). The V and J segments used are TRBV20-1 and TRBJ2-1, with 9 middle bases fitting TRBD2. The sequenced sample was whole blood. CDR3 region: CSAREVVSGGRFYNEQFF. The DNA reads as follows: TGCAGTGCTAGAGAAGTTGTTAGCGGGGGCCGCTTCTACAATGAGCAGTTCTTC.